This T cell receptor beta chain was sequenced during a study of T cell responses to AZD1222 COVID-19 vaccine (TCRdb year 2021). About the full investigation: TCR sequencing covered some 240 trial participants: 200 to 220 given two doses of AZD1222 and approximately 26 given two doses of MenACWY control vaccine. Enrollment into the trials was organized by age into subgroups of 18-55, 56-69 and 70-plus years, and those subgroups contained approximately 150, 30 and 60 TCR-sequenced participants, respectively. Study-wide findings and limitations: A significant rise in spike-specific TCR breadth and depth was observed after two AZD1222 doses relative to day 0 and relative to MenACWY recipients. Reportedly, close to half of the unique spike-specific TCRs recognized epitopes lying outside the regions that are mutated in the B.1.351 and B.1.1.7 variants. The whole spike protein was spanned by vaccine-associated CD4 TCRs, and dominant responses were seen in regions 160-218 and 743-854. Because no samples from the day 14 peak response were available, repertoires could be characterized only after the peak T cell response. Participants were mostly white British and included more females than males, and it was suggested by the authors that clonal diversity may have been underestimated. Only five or six AZD1222 recipients were SARS-CoV-2 seropositive at baseline, limiting conclusions about previously exposed vaccinees. The 56-69-year group was small, and its depth increase did not reach significance, likely because of low power.

The sample's time point, from its label and the paper: about 28 days (+/-7) after the second vaccine dose. AZD1222 recipients whose second dose came at about 4 weeks and those whose second dose came at about 12 weeks were combined into one group, since spike-specific TCR depth and breadth did not differ between the two schedules. Samples from vaccinated people were obtained from the UK trials COV001 and COV002, which included a single-blind randomized controlled phase 2/3 trial of AZD1222 (ChAdOx1 nCoV-19) in healthy adults. For TCRbeta chain sequencing, PBMC samples from trial participants were taken at day 0 and at day 28 after the second dose. Points on this clone: No antigen is known for it. No quality values exist for individual bases; no much larger clone is one base distant.

Spanning cysteine to phenylalanine, the CDR3 consists of 14 amino acids. Only CDR3 DNA remains: 42 bases, in frame from the first base. CDR1 and CDR2, per the germline V gene, are SNHLY and FYNNEI. Here V drops 9 bases and J drops 3 bases, and the junction holds 10 bases not matched to any gene. The CDR3 regions of human TCRbeta chains were analyzed by immunosequencing. In the original analysis: TCRs in the repertoires were compared against a reference library of SARS-CoV-2-specific TCRs that had been generated with the MIRA antigen-specificity platform. Breadth was defined as the fraction of unique TCRs that were SARS-CoV-2-associated, and depth was defined as the fraction of total T cells that were SARS-CoV-2-associated. Using the MIRA data, each spike-specific TCR was assigned both to the spike region to which the TCR was reactive and to a CD4 or CD8 class. Log10-transformed breadth and depth values were compared by one-way ANOVA with Sidak's multiple comparisons tests. In TCRdb, the immuneACCESS table is reduced to in-frame sequences with V and J assigned. These tables do not hold every clone; where another copy was compared, an unresolved V gene accounts for under half, and the others remain unexplained. V, J and clone size are those of that table, while D and trimming were read from the DNA. Recorded for this sample are 27,000 or so clones; 92% of them occurred a single time. The top ten clones comprise around 8.9% of the sample.

The sequence is built from TRBV2 and TRBJ1-1; 7 bases in the middle match TRBD1. The sequence came from an adult who received the AZD1222 COVID-19 vaccine. Material: peripheral blood, obtained 28 days after the second AZD1222 dose. The nucleotide sequence is given as TGTGCCAGTACCGGGACAGCGATGGACACTGAAGCTTTCTTT. The encoded protein is CASTGTAMDTEAFF.